This is a list of T cell receptor beta chains from one sample in a study of blood T cell repertoires in COVID-19. TCRdb keeps only in-frame clones here, not all; method: immunoSEQ multiplex PCR. Of roughly 330,000 clones listed, approximately 84% are singletons. Material for sequencing was PBMCs or T cells enriched from blood (not recorded which). The receptors derive from a woman between 18 and 29 years old who had recovered from COVID-19. Both conserved end residues are part of each CDR3. The D gene is left open where the match is weak. Only part of the rows carry a size: once, few, many, or a class if the clone is expanded.

j_gene: TRBJ2-7; v_gene: TRBV10-3; abundance: -; d_gene: TRBD2; CDR3nt: TGTGCCATCAGGAGAGGACTAGACACCTACGAGCAGTACTTC; CDR3aa: CAIRRGLDTYEQYF
j_gene: TRBJ2-4; v_gene: TRBV19; abundance: -; d_gene: -; CDR3nt: TGTGCCAGTAGCTACAACTCATACAACGGGATCGAAAACATTCAGTACTTC; CDR3aa: CASSYNSYNGIENIQYF
j_gene: TRBJ2-7; v_gene: TRBV7-6; abundance: -; d_gene: TRBD2; CDR3nt: TGTGCCAGCAGCTTTGGGACTAGCGGGGGTTTCCAGGAGCAGTACTTC; CDR3aa: CASSFGTSGGFQEQYF
j_gene: TRBJ2-1; v_gene: TRBV20-1; abundance: -; d_gene: -; CDR3nt: TGCAGTGCCCGGAGAGGGGGTGAGCAGTTCTTC; CDR3aa: CSARRGGEQFF
j_gene: TRBJ1-1; v_gene: TRBV10-3; abundance: -; d_gene: -; CDR3nt: TGTGCCATCAGAGAGACAGCGAACACTGAAGCTTTCTTT; CDR3aa: CAIRETANTEAFF
j_gene: TRBJ2-7; v_gene: TRBV3-1/TRBV3-2; abundance: -; d_gene: TRBD2; CDR3nt: TGTGCCAGCAGCCATGCAACTAGCGGAGCCATCTCCTACGAGCAGTACTTC; CDR3aa: CASSHATSGAISYEQYF
j_gene: TRBJ1-4; v_gene: TRBV7-9; abundance: -; d_gene: -; CDR3nt: TGTGCCAGCAGCTCGCGACAGGAACGGACAACTAATGAAAAACTGTTTTTT; CDR3aa: CASSSRQERTTNEKLFF
j_gene: TRBJ1-5; v_gene: TRBV4-1; abundance: -; d_gene: -; CDR3nt: TGCGCCAGCAGCCAAGCCGGGTATAGCAATCAGCCCCAGCATTTT; CDR3aa: CASSQAGYSNQPQHF
j_gene: TRBJ2-1; v_gene: TRBV5-5; abundance: few; d_gene: TRBD2; CDR3nt: TGTGCCAGCAGCTTAGGGGGACTAGCGGGGTACAATGAGCAGTTCTTC; CDR3aa: CASSLGGLAGYNEQFF
j_gene: TRBJ1-2; v_gene: TRBV2; abundance: -; d_gene: -; CDR3nt: TGTGCCAGCAGTGTTAACAGGGACCGTATGGGCTACACCTTC; CDR3aa: CASSVNRDRMGYTF
j_gene: TRBJ2-1; v_gene: TRBV28; abundance: once; d_gene: TRBD2; CDR3nt: TGTGCCAGCAGGCCCCAAAGGACTAGCGGGGGGGTTGTTAATGAGCAGTTCTTC; CDR3aa: CASRPQRTSGGVVNEQFF
j_gene: TRBJ2-2; v_gene: TRBV19; abundance: -; d_gene: TRBD1; CDR3nt: TGTGCCAGTAGTCTCCGGACAGGGGGCACCGGGGAGCTGTTTTTT; CDR3aa: CASSLRTGGTGELFF
j_gene: TRBJ1-4; v_gene: TRBV2; abundance: -; d_gene: -; CDR3nt: TGTGCCAGCAGTGTACTTTCCGGGGAGATTGCGGAAGACGTAACTAATGAAAAACTGTTTTTT; CDR3aa: CASSVLSGEIAEDVTNEKLFF
j_gene: TRBJ2-7; v_gene: TRBV5-3; abundance: -; d_gene: -; CDR3nt: TGTGCCAGAAGCTTGCCGTCCGGGAACGAGCAGTACTTC; CDR3aa: CARSLPSGNEQYF
j_gene: TRBJ2-5; v_gene: TRBV2; abundance: -; d_gene: -; CDR3nt: TGTGCCAGCAGTGAAGATGCGACGGGGAGCCAAGAGACCCAGTACTTC; CDR3aa: CASSEDATGSQETQYF
j_gene: TRBJ1-6; v_gene: TRBV28; abundance: -; d_gene: -; CDR3nt: TGTGCCAGCAGAGGGTCAGGAACAGGGTATAATTCACCCCTCCACTTT; CDR3aa: CASRGSGTGYNSPLHF
j_gene: TRBJ1-1; v_gene: TRBV10-1; abundance: -; d_gene: -; CDR3nt: TGCGCCACCCCCGAGACAGCTCCCACTGAAGCTTTCTTT; CDR3aa: CATPETAPTEAFF
j_gene: TRBJ1-5; v_gene: TRBV28; abundance: -; d_gene: -; CDR3nt: TGTGCCAGCAGTTTTCCCTGGGTCACAGAGAATAGCAATCAGCCCCAGCATTTT; CDR3aa: CASSFPWVTENSNQPQHF
j_gene: TRBJ1-2; v_gene: TRBV7-9; abundance: -; d_gene: -; CDR3nt: TGTGCCAGCAGCTTAGACTGGAGTGGGGCCTATGGCTACACCTTC; CDR3aa: CASSLDWSGAYGYTF
j_gene: TRBJ1-1; v_gene: TRBV2; abundance: -; d_gene: -; CDR3nt: TGTGCCAGCTTAACAGATATGAACACTGAAGCTTTCTTT; CDR3aa: CASLTDMNTEAFF
j_gene: TRBJ2-7; v_gene: TRBV7-2; abundance: -; d_gene: TRBD2; CDR3nt: TGTGCCAGCAGCTTTCGGGAGGGCCCGAGACGCTACGAGCAGTACTTC; CDR3aa: CASSFREGPRRYEQYF
j_gene: TRBJ1-5; v_gene: TRBV23-1; abundance: -; d_gene: -; CDR3nt: TGCGCCAGCAGACGGAGGCAGCCCCAGCATTTT; CDR3aa: CASRRRQPQHF
j_gene: TRBJ2-5; v_gene: TRBV3-1/TRBV3-2; abundance: -; d_gene: TRBD2; CDR3nt: TGTGCCAGCAGCCAAAGCCTAGGACTAGCGGGAGTAGAGACCCAGTACTTC; CDR3aa: CASSQSLGLAGVETQYF
j_gene: TRBJ2-7; v_gene: TRBV7-8; abundance: once; d_gene: TRBD2; CDR3nt: TGTGCCAGCAGCTTAGATAGCGGGGGACCTCCCTACGAGCAGTACTTC; CDR3aa: CASSLDSGGPPYEQYF
j_gene: TRBJ2-6; v_gene: TRBV30; abundance: -; d_gene: TRBD1; CDR3nt: TGTGCCTGGAGTCAGGGGGCCCTAGGGGCCAACGTCCTGACTTTC; CDR3aa: CAWSQGALGANVLTF
j_gene: TRBJ2-5; v_gene: TRBV2; abundance: -; d_gene: TRBD1; CDR3nt: TGTGCCAGCAGTCCCGGGACAGTGTACCAAGAGACCCAGTACTTC; CDR3aa: CASSPGTVYQETQYF
j_gene: TRBJ1-1; v_gene: TRBV3-1/TRBV3-2; abundance: -; d_gene: -; CDR3nt: TGTGCCAGCAGCCGGGGACAGAACACTGAAGCTTTCTTT; CDR3aa: CASSRGQNTEAFF
j_gene: TRBJ2-2; v_gene: TRBV7-6; abundance: -; d_gene: -; CDR3nt: TGTGCCAGCAGCTTAACGCAGGGGTCAAACACCGGGGAGCTGTTTTTT; CDR3aa: CASSLTQGSNTGELFF
j_gene: TRBJ2-1; v_gene: TRBV19; abundance: once; d_gene: TRBD2; CDR3nt: TGTGCCAGTAGTCCACTAGCGGGGGCGTACAATGAGCAGTTCTTC; CDR3aa: CASSPLAGAYNEQFF
j_gene: TRBJ1-2; v_gene: TRBV13; abundance: few; d_gene: -; CDR3nt: TGTGCCAGCAGCCTCTACGGAACGAGGACTAACTATGGCTACACCTTC; CDR3aa: CASSLYGTRTNYGYTF
j_gene: TRBJ1-2; v_gene: TRBV28; abundance: once; d_gene: TRBD1; CDR3nt: TGTGCCAGCTCAACAGGGGCCCGGTACTATGGCTACACCTTC; CDR3aa: CASSTGARYYGYTF
j_gene: TRBJ1-1; v_gene: TRBV12-1; abundance: -; d_gene: -; CDR3nt: TGTGCCAGCAGGTTTGGACAGTTGGGCACTGAAGCTTTCTTT; CDR3aa: CASRFGQLGTEAFF
j_gene: TRBJ2-5; v_gene: TRBV11-2; abundance: -; d_gene: TRBD2; CDR3nt: TGTGCCAGCAGCTTAGATGGACTAGCGGGGCAAGAGACCCAGTACTTC; CDR3aa: CASSLDGLAGQETQYF
j_gene: TRBJ1-6; v_gene: TRBV30; abundance: -; d_gene: -; CDR3nt: TGTGCCTGGAGTGTACAGGCGTACTCACCCCTCCACTTT; CDR3aa: CAWSVQAYSPLHF
j_gene: TRBJ2-1; v_gene: TRBV2; abundance: -; d_gene: TRBD2; CDR3nt: TGTGCCTGGAGGGCCGGGACTAGCGGGGGGGGAAGATTGGATGAGCAGTTCTTC; CDR3aa: CAWRAGTSGGGRLDEQFF
j_gene: TRBJ1-6; v_gene: TRBV7-9; abundance: -; d_gene: -; CDR3nt: TGTGCCAGCTCGCTAAATAATTCACCCCTCCACTTT; CDR3aa: CASSLNNSPLHF
j_gene: TRBJ2-4; v_gene: TRBV2; abundance: -; d_gene: TRBD1; CDR3nt: TGTGCCAGCTCCGGGACAGGCACGATAAACATTCAGTACTTC; CDR3aa: CASSGTGTINIQYF
j_gene: TRBJ1-1; v_gene: TRBV7-9; abundance: -; d_gene: -; CDR3nt: TGTGCCAGCAGCACACAGGGATATGAAGCTTTCTTT; CDR3aa: CASSTQGYEAFF
j_gene: TRBJ2-1; v_gene: TRBV7-9; abundance: -; d_gene: TRBD2; CDR3nt: TGTGCCAGCAGCTTAGCGTTGCGGGGGGGCATCTACAATGAGCAGTTCTTC; CDR3aa: CASSLALRGGIYNEQFF
j_gene: TRBJ2-1; v_gene: TRBV28; abundance: -; d_gene: -; CDR3nt: TGTGCCAGCAGTGAGATCAATGAGCAGTTCTTC; CDR3aa: CASSEINEQFF
j_gene: TRBJ1-1; v_gene: TRBV5-1; abundance: -; d_gene: -; CDR3nt: TGCGCCAGCAGCTTGGGACAGCCGAACACTGAAGCTTTCTTT; CDR3aa: CASSLGQPNTEAFF
j_gene: TRBJ2-7; v_gene: TRBV18; abundance: -; d_gene: -; CDR3nt: TGTGCCAGCTCAATTCGACAGGACTCCTACGAGCAGTACTTC; CDR3aa: CASSIRQDSYEQYF
j_gene: TRBJ2-2; v_gene: TRBV3-1/TRBV3-2; abundance: -; d_gene: -; CDR3nt: TGTGCCAGCAGCCCATCCGGGTCGACCGGGGAGCTGTTTTTT; CDR3aa: CASSPSGSTGELFF
j_gene: TRBJ2-5; v_gene: TRBV19; abundance: -; d_gene: -; CDR3nt: TGTGCCAGTAGTATAGCGGTTGAAGAGACCCAGTACTTC; CDR3aa: CASSIAVEETQYF